This TCR beta chain originates from a study of CD8 T cells in Susac syndrome. Study-wide background: At the time their blood was drawn, patients with Susac syndrome were either therapy-naive, on corticosteroids (with some of them also receiving intravenous immunoglobulin), or on intravenous immunoglobulin alone.

This clonotype was seen only once. With random hexamers, roughly 0.5 to 1 ug RNA was reverse transcribed. An immunoSEQ multiplex PCR generated amplified TCR beta CDR3 products spanning 54 Vbeta and 13 Jbeta. TCRdb analysed the immunoSEQ multiplex PCR reads with MiXCR anew, one entry per CDR3 protein. The sample records some 150,000 distinct CDR3 sequences, 90% to 96% being singletons. V trimming: 10 bases; J trimming: 3 bases; junction bases outside the gene matches: 8. Germline-derived CDR1 and CDR2 are LNHDA and SQIVND (reference sequence). The CDR3 length is 14 residues. The receptor was derived from a human donor with Susac syndrome. V and J are TRBV19 and TRBJ2-2; 7 positions agree with TRBD1. Sequencing used CD4+ T cells from PBMCs. CDR3: CATHRGFDTGELFF. CDR3 DNA sequence: TGTGCCACACACAGGGGATTTGACACCGGGGAGCTGTTTTTT.